The 29 T cell receptor beta chains listed next were all sequenced from one sample in a study of T cells in women clearing cervical HPV infection. The method was immunoSEQ multiplex PCR; TCRdb's version includes in-frame clones alone and lacks a portion of them. In total, the table holds 35,000 to 45,000 clones. The sequencing sample was made of blood buffy coat. These receptor sequences come from a woman aged 18 to 75 with a cervical HPV16 infection that either progressed to CIN3+ or cleared (not recorded which).

Regarding this clone: Sequencing ends 3 residues short of the CDR3 end; the germline J gene provides the rest. The chain carries TRBV7-9 and TRBJ2-2, with D perhaps matching TRBD1 (5 bases). Germline loops: CDR1 SEHNR, CDR2 FQNEAQ (reference sequence). CDR3 size: 14 residues. The CDR3 spells CASSLGGAVEKLFF. The part of the CDR3 DNA that was read is TGTGCCAGCAGCTTAGGTGGGGCGGTTGAAAAG. The variable domain in full, completed from reference TRBV7-9 and TRBJ2-2, reads DTGVSQNPRHKITKRGQNVTFRCDPISEHNRLYWYRQTLGQGPEFLTYFQNEAQLEKSRLLSDRFSAERPKGSFSTLEIQRTEQGDSAMYLCASSLGGAVEKLFFGEGSRLTVL.

A remark on this clone: The read is 3 residues too short to cover the CDR3 end, so that end is filled in from the germline J gene. The chain recombines TRBV18 with TRBJ1-2; no firm D call. From germline, CDR1 is KGHSH and CDR2 LQKENI. The CDR3 is 13 residues long. The CDR3 protein is CASSVSLTYDYTF. CDR3 DNA (partial): TGTGCCAGCTCAGTGTCCCTAACCTACGAC.

With regard to this clone: From the germline J gene comes the end of the CDR3, since the read stops 3 residues before it. The chain links TRBV5-4 to TRBJ1-2; TRBD1 aligns across 10 bases. The CDR3 is made up of 15 amino acids. Unmatched junction bases numbered 3, after V lost 2 bases and J lost 2 bases. CDR1 and CDR2 from the germline V gene are SGHNT and YYREEE (reference sequence). CDR3 amino acids: CASSFRTGGNYGYTF. The sequenced part of the CDR3 DNA is TGTGCCAGCAGCTTCCGGACAGGGGGGAACTATGGC.

As regards this clone: The CDR3 end is not reached by the read, which stops 3 residues before it; the germline J gene fills it in. This sequence joins TRBV30 and TRBJ1-2; TRBD1 might be the D (5 bases). In germline, CDR1 is GTSNPN, CDR2 SVGIG (reference sequence). V lost 0 bases and J lost 3, with 14 bases in between. The CDR3 length is 15 residues. The CDR3 spells CAWSVSQGGYYGYTF. Incomplete CDR3 DNA: TGTGCCTGGAGTGTAAGTCAGGGAGGCTACTATGGC.

Notes on this clone: The read stops 3 residues short of the end of the CDR3; the missing end is completed from the germline J gene. The rearrangement joins TRBV20-1 to TRBJ2-3; TRBD1 agrees at 9 bases. The germline CDR1 and CDR2 sequences are DFQATT and SNEGSKA (reference sequence). With 6 bases clipped from V and 7 bases from J, the junction kept 26 bases outside the gene matches. The CDR3 spans 19 residues. The sequenced part of the CDR3 DNA is TGCAGTGCCACCCCGTCCCCGGACAGGGGACAAATTATGGATAATACG. Protein sequence: CSATPSPDRGQIMDNT. The full CDR3 protein is CSATPSPDRGQIMDNTQYF.

With regard to this clone: The CDR3 end lies 3 residues beyond the end of the read and is filled in from the germline J gene. The chain carries TRBV13 and TRBJ2-2; the match to TRBD2 covers 13 bases. The germline CDR1 and CDR2 sequences are PRHDT and FYEKMQ (reference sequence). The V gene end was trimmed by 7 bases and the J gene end by 6 bases; junction bases not matched to a gene: 14. The CDR3 extends over 18 amino acids. CDR3 amino acids: CASTLAMGTSGVPGELFF. CDR3 bases read: TGTGCCAGCACCCTGGCAATGGGGACTAGCGGGGTCCCCGGGGAG.

As for this clone: The read gets to within 3 residues of the CDR3 end, and the germline J gene fills in the rest. The rearrangement uses TRBV30 and TRBJ2-7; no firm D call. This CDR3 spans 11 amino acids. Germline CDR1 is GTSNPN and CDR2 is SVGIG (reference sequence). Deletions cut 2 bases from V and 5 bases from J, with 7 bases between. Partial CDR3 DNA: TGTGCCTGGAGTCGAAGCAACGAG. Residues: CAWSRSNE. The full-length CDR3 reads as CAWSRSNEQYF.

Turning to this clone: Read data end 3 residues before the CDR3 end; the end is taken from the germline J gene. This chain joins TRBV20-1 and TRBJ2-5; 9 bases map to TRBD1. CDR3 length: 15 amino acids. Per the germline V gene, CDR1 is DFQATT and CDR2 is SNEGSKA (reference sequence). With V trimmed by 2 bases and J by 1 base, 5 bases remained unmatched. CDR3 sequence reads: CSARRGQGFQETQYF. CDR3 bases read: TGCAGTGCTAGAAGGGGACAGGGCTTCCAAGAGACC.

Worth noting for this clone: The sequenced fragment ends 3 residues before the CDR3 boundary, so the rest is inferred from the germline J gene. V usage is TRBV7-2 and J usage is TRBJ2-3, with D possibly being TRBD2 (6 bases). CDR3 length equals 13 residues. Germline CDR1 is SGHTA and CDR2 is FQGNSA. CDR3 DNA (partial): TGTGCCAGCAGCCCTCCGTGGGGGGAGACG. Translation: CASSPPWGET. The CDR3, in full, reads CASSPPWGETQYF.

With respect to this clone: The CDR3 is cut off 3 residues early in the read; its end comes from the germline J gene. This chain connects TRBV7-3 to TRBJ1-1; maybe TRBD1 (5 bases). Per germline, CDR1 SGHTA and CDR2 FQGTGA. CDR3 length: 17 residues. Trimming left V 1 base short and J 1 base short, with 16 bases between. The CDR3: CASSLSGGGTSNTEAFF. Partial CDR3 DNA: TGTGCCAGCAGCTTAAGCGGCGGGGGGACCTCGAACACTGAA.

Worth noting for this clone: The read terminates 3 residues ahead of where the CDR3 ends, so the germline J gene completes it. The chain links TRBV19 to TRBJ1-5; perhaps TRBD1 as D (5 bases). The germline V gene encodes CDR1 LNHDA and CDR2 SQIVND (reference sequence). The V and J ends lost 6 bases and 5 bases respectively, with 8 bases between them. This CDR3 has 12 amino acids. The CDR3 sequence: CASRSGDQPQHF. The sequenced part of the CDR3 DNA is TGTGCCAGTAGGTCGGGGGATCAGCCC.

Concerning this clone itself: The CDR3 extends 3 residues past the end of the read, so its final part is completed from the germline J gene. The V gene is TRBV28, the J gene TRBJ2-3, with D uncertain. This CDR3 comprises 12 residues. V was trimmed by 6 bases and J by 2 bases, leaving 6 bases between them. Germline assignment: CDR1 MDHEN and CDR2 SYDVKM. This CDR3 reads CASRTDTDTQYF. CDR3 DNA, as far as it was read: TGTGCCAGCAGAACTGACACAGATACG.

A remark on this clone: Coverage ceases 3 residues before the CDR3 finishes, and the germline J gene fills in the end. The chain recombines TRBV7-3 with TRBJ2-2; 7 bases map to TRBD2. Germline assignment: CDR1 SGHTA and CDR2 FQGTGA. The CDR3 is 15 residues long. CDR3 bases read: TGTGCCAGCAGCTTAAGGGGGGGGACTAATGAAAAG. This sequence encodes CASSLRGGTNEK. The entire CDR3 protein is CASSLRGGTNEKLFF.

To note about this clone: The CDR3 is cut off 3 residues early in the read; its end comes from the germline J gene. The V and J genes are TRBV19 and TRBJ2-2, with TRBD2 matching over 12 bases. Looked up from germline, CDR1 is LNHDA and CDR2 is SQIVND (reference sequence). After removal of 5 bases from V and 6 bases from J, the junction contained 7 bases not matched to a gene. This CDR3 spans 16 amino acids. The covered CDR3 bases are TGTGCCAGTAGTCCAACGACTAGCGGGGGACCCGGGGAG. Encoded protein: CASSPTTSGGPGE. The CDR3 reads in full as CASSPTTSGGPGELFF.

The CDR3 bases that were read are TGTGCCAGCTCCCCGAGGGCCCTGAGCTCCTACAATGAG. Translated: CASSPRALSSYNE. The full CDR3 protein reads CASSPRALSSYNEQFF. The rearrangement links TRBV18 to TRBJ2-1; possible D gene TRBD2, 5 bases. The sequenced fragment ends 3 residues before the CDR3 boundary, so the rest is inferred from the germline J gene. Trimming cost V 6 bases and J 0 bases, with 15 bases left between them. There are 16 residues in the CDR3. The germline CDR1 and CDR2 sequences are KGHSH and LQKENI.

As regards this clone: The read terminates 3 residues ahead of where the CDR3 ends, so the germline J gene completes it. The chain couples TRBV5-6 to TRBJ2-3, with unresolved D. Germline V gives CDR1 SGHDT, CDR2 YYEEEE. The CDR3 extends over 14 amino acids. V lost 2 bases to trimming and J lost 6 bases, with 13 bases between them. The CDR3 region is CASSFYVSRDTQYF. The sequenced part of the CDR3 DNA is TGTGCCAGCAGCTTTTATGTAAGCAGGGATACG.

Details on this clone: The read comes to an end 3 residues before the CDR3 does, leaving the germline J gene to fill in the end. This sequence joins TRBV30 and TRBJ2-1; the match to TRBD1 covers 7 bases. CDR1 is GTSNPN and CDR2 is SVGIG in the germline V gene (reference sequence). The length of the CDR3 is 14 residues. V trimming: 1 base; J trimming: 6 bases; junction bases outside the gene matches: 6. The CDR3 DNA, read in part, is TGTGCCTGGAGTGGAGGGGGCCACTCCAATGAG. Translating it yields CAWSGGGHSNE. The CDR3 reads in full as CAWSGGGHSNEQFF.

With respect to this clone: The read finishes 3 residues shy of the CDR3 end, and the germline J gene is used to complete it. The rearrangement links TRBV20-1 to TRBJ2-2; a weak D match, TRBD1 (5 bases). The CDR3 runs to 13 residues. Trimming cost V 0 bases and J 6 bases, with 8 bases left between them. From germline, CDR1 is DFQATT and CDR2 SNEGSKA (reference sequence). CDR3 residues: CSARERTPGELFF. The sequenced CDR3 bases are TGCAGTGCTAGAGAACGGACACCCGGGGAG.

With regard to this clone: The read comes to an end 3 residues before the CDR3 does, leaving the germline J gene to fill in the end. The chain couples TRBV29-1 to TRBJ1-2; the D is unclear. Between the trimmed V and J ends, which lost 3 bases and 2 bases, there was a span of 13 bases. The CDR3 spans 14 residues. CDR1 and CDR2 from the germline V gene are SQVTM and ANQGSEA. CDR3 amino acids: CSVDQSERNYGYTF. Partial CDR3 DNA: TGCAGCGTTGACCAGTCAGAGAGGAACTATGGC.

Comments on this clone: The read terminates 3 residues ahead of where the CDR3 ends, so the germline J gene completes it. The chain links TRBV10-3 to TRBJ1-4; TRBD1 aligns across 8 bases. The V and J ends lost 6 bases and 3 bases, in that order; junction bases with no gene match: 3. The CDR3 sequence is 14 residues long. CDR1 is ENHRY, CDR2 SYGVKD, per germline. Incomplete CDR3 DNA: TGTGCCATCAGCCAGGGGGCAGCTAATGAAAAA. This codes for CAISQGAANEK. The entire CDR3 is CAISQGAANEKLFF.

To note about this clone: The CDR3 end lies 3 residues beyond the end of the read and is filled in from the germline J gene. J is TRBJ2-3 and V is TRBV7-8; 7 positions agree with TRBD2. The germline V gene encodes CDR1 SGHVS and CDR2 FQNEAQ. The CDR3 covers 15 residues. With 3 bases clipped from V and 3 bases from J, the junction kept 6 bases outside the gene matches. The CDR3 protein is CASSFGLDYTDTQYF. The DNA read from the CDR3 is TGTGCCAGCAGCTTTGGACTAGATTATACAGATACG.

Remarks on this clone: The observed sequence ends 3 residues before the CDR3 terminus, with the missing tail filled in from the germline J gene. This sequence joins TRBV28 and TRBJ2-3; D uncertain. V was pared by 1 base and J by 6 bases, with 8 bases between. CDR1 is MDHEN, CDR2 SYDVKM, per germline. The CDR3 contains 13 residues. Partial CDR3 DNA: TGTGCCAGCAGTTTATCCCTCAGGGATACG. Translating it yields CASSLSLRDT. The full-length CDR3 reads as CASSLSLRDTQYF.

Concerning this clone: With the read ending 3 residues before the CDR3 end, the germline J gene is used to fill in that end. V and J are TRBV11-1 and TRBJ2-7; D is possibly TRBD2 (6 bases). The germline V gene encodes CDR1 SGHAT and CDR2 FQDESV (reference sequence). V was cut by 8 bases and J by 5 bases, with 16 bases left in between. There are 13 residues in the CDR3. The sequenced part of the CDR3 DNA is TGTGCCAGCCAAGGCCGGGGGAGCGACGAG. Protein sequence: CASQGRGSDE. The whole CDR3 reads CASQGRGSDEQYF.

Comments on this clone: Sequencing ends 3 residues short of the CDR3 end; the germline J gene provides the rest. The J gene is TRBJ1-3, the V gene TRBV5-1, with unresolved D. The germline gives CDR1 SGHRS, CDR2 YFSETQ. The V and J ends lost 4 bases and 0 bases respectively, with 2 bases between them. The CDR3 spans 12 residues. The sequenced CDR3 bases are TGCGCCAGCAGCCTCTCTGGAAACACC. The encoded protein is CASSLSGNT. The entire CDR3 sequence reads CASSLSGNTIYF.

As for this clone: The sequence runs out 3 residues before the end of the CDR3; the remainder is reconstructed from the germline J gene. The chain combines TRBV20-1 with TRBJ2-1, with TRBD2 identical over 12 bases. Germline V lookup: CDR1 DFQATT, CDR2 SNEGSKA (reference sequence). V lost 0 bases and J lost 6; bases outside the gene matches: 15. The CDR3 consists of 19 residues. The CDR3 sequence: CSAREPTSGRSVLGNEQFF. Incomplete CDR3 DNA: TGCAGTGCTAGAGAACCGACTAGCGGGAGATCGGTCCTAGGCAATGAG.

With respect to this clone: The sequenced fragment ends 3 residues before the CDR3 boundary, so the rest is inferred from the germline J gene. The genes are TRBV20-1 and TRBJ2-6, with TRBD2 matching 12 bases. After removal of 2 bases from V and 2 bases from J, the junction contained 7 bases not matched to a gene. The CDR3 spans 18 residues. CDR1 and CDR2 from the germline V gene are DFQATT and SNEGSKA (reference sequence). This chain's CDR3 is CSARLPSGRGTGANVLTF. The sequenced part of the CDR3 DNA is TGCAGTGCTAGACTTCCTAGCGGGAGGGGTACTGGGGCCAACGTC.

A word on this clone: The CDR3 end is not reached by the read, which stops 3 residues before it; the germline J gene fills it in. The V gene is TRBV29-1, the J gene TRBJ2-2, with D possibly matching TRBD1 (6 bases). With 6 bases removed from V and 2 bases from J, the gap between germline ends came to 10 bases. The CDR3 length is 13 residues. Germline V gene sequence: CDR1 SQVTM, CDR2 ANQGSEA. The DNA read from the CDR3 is TGCAGCGTAACAGGGTTCAACACCGGGGAG. Translated, it gives CSVTGFNTGE. The full CDR3 is CSVTGFNTGELFF.

A word on this clone: The read ends 3 residues shy of where the CDR3 ends; the end is completed using the germline J gene. The chain links TRBV19 to TRBJ2-5, with a possible D match to TRBD1 (5 bases). Germline CDR1 reads LNHDA; CDR2 reads SQIVND (reference sequence). Trimming took off 5 bases at V and 1 base at J, with 8 bases between the two ends. The CDR3 has 13 amino acids. The covered CDR3 bases are TGTGCCAGTAGTCCTCAGGGCCAAGAGACC. It translates to CASSPQGQET. The whole CDR3 sequence is CASSPQGQETQYF.

Remarks on this clone: The CDR3 end falls 3 residues outside the read, so it is completed with the germline J gene. The chain recombines TRBV20-1 with TRBJ1-4; the D is unclear. The V gene's germline CDR1 is DFQATT and CDR2 SNEGSKA (reference sequence). This CDR3 spans 16 amino acids. V lost 1 base to trimming and J lost 0 bases, with 12 bases between them. CDR3 DNA (partial): TGCAGTGCTAGAGCCGCGGGGAATCCAACTAATGAAAAA. It yields the protein CSARAAGNPTNEK. The whole CDR3 sequence reads CSARAAGNPTNEKLFF.